These 32 T cell receptor beta chains were all obtained from the same sample, sequenced in a study of cytomegalovirus exposure and HLA in healthy donors. The PCR was carried out with 60 Vbeta primers and 13 Jbeta primers. Produced via immunoSEQ multiplex PCR; TCRdb's table is partial and in-frame only. The data hold about 200,000 clones, with roughly 73% observed a single time. The sequenced material came from PBMCs. These receptors originate from a woman in her twenties or thirties in good health and CMV-seronegative.

CDR3 nucleotide sequence: TGTGCCACCAGGTCGGGGGATCGGTCCTACGAGCAGTACTTC. Protein product: CATRSGDRSYEQYF. This chain uses TRBV6-5 with TRBJ2-7; the D gene is possibly TRBD2 (6 bases). Trimming removed 10 bases at V and 1 base at J, with 17 bases between. From germline, CDR1 is MNHEY and CDR2 SVGAGI. CDR3 length: 14 residues.

This chain connects TRBV9 to TRBJ2-2; D remains ambiguous. Trimming cost V 4 bases and J 5 bases, with 15 bases left between them. CDR1 is SGDLS and CDR2 is YYNGEE in the germline V gene. This CDR3 spans 15 amino acids. The chain's CDR3 is CASSLRVSSTGELFF. CDR3 sequence (DNA): TGTGCCAGCAGCCTCCGGGTTTCGTCAACCGGGGAGCTGTTTTTT.

This clone was recorded only once. The chain is built from TRBV2 and TRBJ1-4; TRBD1 matches 8 bases. This CDR3 comprises 17 residues. With V trimmed by 2 bases and J by 1 base, 6 bases remained unmatched. Per germline, CDR1 SNHLY and CDR2 FYNNEI. CDR3 region: CASSETKDRVTNEKLFF. The CDR3 coding sequence is TGTGCCAGCAGTGAAACGAAGGACAGGGTAACTAATGAAAAACTGTTTTTT.

This chain uses TRBV6-6 with TRBJ1-2; 9 bases line up with TRBD1. The CDR3 runs 13 residues. Germline CDR1 reads MNHNY; CDR2 reads SVGAGI (reference sequence). With V trimmed by 2 bases and J by 11 bases, 6 bases remained unmatched. DNA of the CDR3: TGTGCCAGCAGTTACCTTGGGACAGGGTTTTACACCTTC. Its protein product is CASSYLGTGFYTF.

The chain carries TRBV5-1 and TRBJ2-2; D possibly corresponds to TRBD2 (6 bases). Deletions cut 3 bases from V and 2 bases from J, with 11 bases between. Germline V gene data show CDR1 as SGHRS and CDR2 as YFSETQ. This CDR3 comprises 15 residues. CDR3 loop: CASSWAGRNTGELFF. For the CDR3, the DNA is TGCGCCAGCAGCTGGGCGGGAAGAAACACCGGGGAGCTGTTTTTT.

A word on this clone: One end of the junction fails to match germline, which may point to a read error. The V and J genes are TRBV7-9 and TRBJ1-6; tentatively, D is TRBD1 (5 bases). Germline CDR1 reads SEHNR; CDR2 reads FQNEAQ (reference sequence). There are 16 residues in the CDR3. CDR3 nucleotide sequence: TGTTCCAGCAGCCAGTCGATACTTGCGGGGGATTCACCCCTCCACTTT. Translation: CSSSQSILAGDSPLHF.

The rearrangement joins TRBV11-2 to TRBJ1-2, with 8 bases that match TRBD1. There are 15 residues in the CDR3. J was trimmed by 8 bases and V by 5 bases; bases with no gene match: 13. CDR1 and CDR2 (germline): SGHAT, FQNNGV. CDR3 nucleotides: TGTGCCAGCAGCCGAATCGACAGGGGATTTCGCGGCTACACCTTC. Its protein is CASSRIDRGFRGYTF. The complete variable domain, with remaining parts taken from reference TRBV11-2 and TRBJ1-2, reads EAGVAQSPRYKIIEKRQSVAFWCNPISGHATLYWYQQILGQGPKLLIQFQNNGVVDDSQLPKDRFSAERLKGVDSTLKIQPAKLEDSAVYLCASSRIDRGFRGYTFGSGTRLTVV.

The rearrangement uses TRBV5-1 and TRBJ2-5; 9 nucleotides line up with TRBD2. With 4 bases clipped from V and 4 bases from J, the junction kept 8 bases outside the gene matches. CDR1 is SGHRS, CDR2 YFSETQ, per germline. The CDR3 has 15 amino acids. CDR3 DNA: TGCGCCAGCAGCCTGAGGCGGGGGGGCACAGAGACCCAGTACTTC. Translated: CASSLRRGGTETQYF.

The rearrangement links TRBV15 to TRBJ2-7, with 9 bases matching TRBD2. The J call may be faulty, since TRBJ2-1 better matches the DNA end. Germline-derived CDR1 and CDR2 are LNHNV and YYDKDF (reference sequence). CDR3 length equals 16 residues. CDR3 residues: CATAGFSGRETNIQFF. The DNA of the CDR3 is TGTGCCACCGCAGGGTTTAGCGGGAGAGAAACAAACATACAGTTCTTC.

The CDR3 DNA sequence: TGTGCCAGCAGCCCAAGCACAGGGGCCATCGACGAGCAGTACTTC. This encodes CASSPSTGAIDEQYF. The rearrangement links TRBV7-2 to TRBJ2-7, with 7 bases aligning to TRBD1. The length of the CDR3 is 15 residues. CDR1 and CDR2 from the germline V gene are SGHTA and FQGNSA. Losses at the gene ends were 5 bases for V and 5 bases for J; bases not matched to a gene: 12.

The V gene is TRBV7-9, the J gene TRBJ2-1; weak D call: TRBD1 (5 bases). Trimming pared 1 base from V and 6 bases from J, leaving 10 bases between. CDR3 length equals 14 residues. Germline V gene lookup returns CDR1 SEHNR and CDR2 FQNEAQ (reference sequence). CDR3 loop: CASSLEGRANEQFF. DNA of the CDR3: TGTGCCAGCAGCTTAGAAGGCAGGGCCAATGAGCAGTTCTTC.

This chain connects TRBV7-2 to TRBJ2-7; a possible D gene is TRBD1 (5 bases). The CDR3 consists of 14 residues. Germline CDR1 SGHTA, CDR2 FQGNSA. The V and J ends lost 3 bases and 5 bases respectively, with 14 bases between them. The CDR3 reads CASSLRYRSDEQYF. The CDR3 DNA reads TGTGCCAGCAGCTTGAGGTACAGGTCTGACGAGCAGTACTTC.

The V and J genes are TRBV9 and TRBJ1-3; D is uncertain. The CDR3 spans 16 residues. V shed 0 bases and J shed 0 bases, with 10 bases lying between them. Germline loops: CDR1 SGDLS, CDR2 YYNGEE. The CDR3 region is CASSVALSSSGNTIYF. CDR3 coding DNA: TGTGCCAGCAGCGTAGCTTTGAGTAGCTCTGGAAACACCATATATTTT.

The gene calls are TRBV25-1 and TRBJ1-1, with TRBD1 identical over 8 bases. The trim removed 4 bases at V and 5 bases at J, leaving 3 bases unmatched. The CDR3 loop spans 13 amino acids. CDR1 MGHDK and CDR2 SYGVNS come from the germline V gene. Here the CDR3 DNA reads TGTGCCAGCAGTGGCAGGGGGCGGACTGAAGCTTTCTTT. Translated, it gives CASSGRGRTEAFF.

The rearrangement joins TRBV2 to TRBJ1-4; 7 nucleotides agree with TRBD1. CDR1 is SNHLY and CDR2 is FYNNEI in the germline V gene. The ends lost 7 bases at V and 3 bases at J; junction bases unmatched: 8. The CDR3 spans 15 residues. The CDR3 nucleotides are TGTGCCAGCAAAAACGGACAGGCCCCTAATGAAAAACTGTTTTTT. Encoded protein: CASKNGQAPNEKLFF.

This clone was seen just once. The rearrangement links TRBV4-1 to TRBJ2-2; the D gene is possibly TRBD1 (5 bases). Germline-derived CDR1 and CDR2 are MGHRA and YSYEKL. This CDR3 has 15 residues. V lost 0 bases and J 4 bases, leaving 9 bases between the germline ends. CDR3 sequence: CASSQEEQATGELFF. The CDR3 DNA follows: TGCGCCAGCAGCCAAGAGGAACAGGCCACCGGGGAGCTGTTTTTT.

V gene TRBV6-1 combines with J gene TRBJ2-5, with 10 bases that match TRBD1. The V gene end was trimmed by 5 bases and the J gene end by 4 bases; junction bases not matched to a gene: 4. This CDR3 region has 14 residues. Germline V gene data show CDR1 as MNHNS and CDR2 as SASEGT. The CDR3 region has the DNA TGTGCCAGCAGTTTCGGACAGGGGGTAGAGACCCAGTACTTC. As protein: CASSFGQGVETQYF.

The V and J genes are TRBV5-1 and TRBJ1-1; 8 nucleotides agree with TRBD1. V was clipped by 4 bases and J by 0 bases; unmatched bases: 2. Germline CDR1 reads SGHRS; CDR2 reads YFSETQ. The CDR3 spans 14 residues. CDR3 region: CASSRTGMNTEAFF. The DNA for the CDR3 is TGCGCCAGCAGCCGGACAGGGATGAACACTGAAGCTTTCTTT.

CDR3: CASSHRDRRNTIYF. As DNA, the CDR3 is TGTGCCAGCAGCCACCGGGACAGAAGAAACACCATATATTTT. The genes are TRBV14 and TRBJ1-3; the match to TRBD1 covers 7 bases. Germline lookup yields CDR1 SGHDN and CDR2 FVKESK. The V segment lost 3 bases and the J segment 5 bases; nucleotides outside the gene matches: 4. This CDR3 region has 14 residues.

The chain combines TRBV19 with TRBJ1-4, with D unclear. V dropped 3 bases and J dropped 8 bases, with 13 bases sitting between them. This CDR3 comprises 14 residues. Germline CDR1 reads LNHDA; CDR2 reads SQIVND (reference sequence). CDR3 nucleotide sequence: TGTGCCAGTAGTATGTCTCCCGCGGCCGAAAAACTGTTTTTT. This translates into CASSMSPAAEKLFF.

In this sample, this clone turned up once. The chain recombines TRBV5-6 with TRBJ2-3, with TRBD1 matching over 8 bases. Germline CDR1 is SGHDT and CDR2 is YYEEEE. This CDR3 is built from 14 residues. J lost 4 bases, V lost 4 bases, and 5 bases had no gene match. CDR3 DNA sequence: TGTGCCAGCAGCGGCAGGGGGCGAGCAGATACGCAGTATTTT. Protein product: CASSGRGRADTQYF.

The chain links TRBV7-6 to TRBJ2-5, with a possible D match to TRBD1 (6 bases). There are 15 residues in the CDR3. Per germline, CDR1 SGHVS and CDR2 FNYEAQ. V dropped 3 bases and J dropped 4 bases, with 15 bases sitting between them. Here the CDR3 reads CASSFSGVGRETQYF. The CDR3 nucleotides read TGTGCCAGCAGCTTTTCAGGGGTGGGTCGAGAGACCCAGTACTTC.

In this sample, this clone turned up a few times. This chain links TRBV27 with TRBJ1-2, with D tentatively TRBD1 (6 bases). V dropped 2 bases and J dropped 4 bases, with 11 bases sitting between them. The CDR3 is 14 amino acids. Germline CDR1 and CDR2: MNHEY and SMNVEV (reference sequence). CDR3 coding DNA: TGTGCCAGCAGTTTACGGCAGGGGCGCTATGGCTACACCTTC. Protein: CASSLRQGRYGYTF.

V gene TRBV14 combines with J gene TRBJ2-2; TRBD1 is a possible D gene (6 bases). This CDR3 is built from 18 residues. Germline V gene data show CDR1 as SGHDN and CDR2 as FVKESK. V lost 1 base, J lost 6 bases, and 21 bases lay in between. CDR3 sequence reads: CASSQGTGLPSGAGELFF. The CDR3 region has the DNA TGTGCCAGCAGCCAAGGAACAGGGCTACCAAGTGGCGCCGGGGAGCTGTTTTTT.

V gene TRBV19 combines with J gene TRBJ2-2; TRBD1 agrees at 11 bases. After removal of 4 bases from V and 0 bases from J, the junction contained 4 bases not matched to a gene. The CDR3 sequence is 17 residues long. Germline V gene lookup returns CDR1 LNHDA and CDR2 SQIVND (reference sequence). CDR3 nucleotide sequence: TGTGCCAGTAGTAACCGGGACAGGGGGACGAACACCGGGGAGCTGTTTTTT. Protein sequence: CASSNRDRGTNTGELFF. The entire variable domain, with the rest obtained from reference TRBV19 and TRBJ2-2, is as follows: DGGITQSPKYLFRKEGQNVTLSCEQNLNHDAMYWYRQDPGQGLRLIYYSQIVNDFQKGDIAEGYSVSREKKESFPLTVTSAQKNPTAFYLCASSNRDRGTNTGELFFGEGSRLTVL.

As concerns this clone: Other DNA sequences in the same sample also yield this CDR3. CDR3 DNA: TGTGCCAGCAGTTACTCGACGGGGACTAATGAAAAACTGTTTTTT. Translation: CASSYSTGTNEKLFF. The J gene is TRBJ1-4, the V gene TRBV6-5; D is unresolved. CDR1 and CDR2 from the germline V gene are MNHEY and SVGAGI. Trimming took 0 bases from V and 2 from J, leaving 7 bases between them. The CDR3 loop spans 15 amino acids.

The J gene is TRBJ2-1, the V gene TRBV7-3, with a weak D call TRBD1 (5 bases). Germline lookup yields CDR1 SGHTA and CDR2 FQGTGA. This CDR3 comprises 14 residues. Trimming took 6 bases from V and 9 from J, leaving 18 bases between them. In DNA form, the CDR3 reads TGTGCCAGCAGTCGGGCAGGGCCCCAGGGTGAGCAGTTCTTC. Its protein product is CASSRAGPQGEQFF.

The genes are TRBV5-1 and TRBJ1-2, with TRBD1 matching 8 bases. V lost 0 bases to trimming and J lost 3 bases; unmatched junction nucleotides: 4. The CDR3 contains 15 residues. The V gene's germline CDR1 is SGHRS and CDR2 YFSETQ. CDR3 nucleotides: TGCGCCAGCAGCTTGGCTGGGACAGGAGACTATGGCTACACCTTC. It specifies CASSLAGTGDYGYTF.

The table lists this clone with a few counts. This sequence joins TRBV2 and TRBJ2-7; 9 nucleotides match TRBD2. The J segment lost 5 bases and the V segment lost 6 bases, leaving 11 bases of the junction unmatched. Looked up from germline, CDR1 is SNHLY and CDR2 is FYNNEI. This CDR3 spans 15 amino acids. The CDR3, as DNA: TGTGCCAGCAGGGATAGCGGGAGAGCGTTCCACGAGCAGTACTTC. Protein sequence: CASRDSGRAFHEQYF.

The CDR3 reads CASTGPSGRNTGELFF. CDR3 coding DNA: TGTGCCAGTACGGGTCCTAGCGGGAGGAACACCGGGGAGCTGTTTTTT. The J gene is TRBJ2-2, the V gene TRBV19; the match to TRBD2 covers 10 bases. From germline, CDR1 is LNHDA and CDR2 SQIVND (reference sequence). V shed 7 bases, J shed 1 base, and the junction held 6 bases outside the gene matches. CDR3 size: 16 residues.

The gene calls are TRBV15 and TRBJ2-3, with TRBD1 matching over 9 bases. CDR3 length equals 16 residues. Germline CDR1 is LNHNV and CDR2 is YYDKDF (reference sequence). The V gene end was trimmed by 8 bases and the J gene end by 1 base; junction bases not matched to a gene: 10. CDR3 sequence (DNA): TGTGCCACCTGGCGGGCACAGGGGGCTGGCACAGATACGCAGTATTTT. Amino acid sequence: CATWRAQGAGTDTQYF.

This clone was detected a few times. V usage is TRBV19 and J usage is TRBJ1-5; 7 nucleotides line up with TRBD1. CDR1 LNHDA and CDR2 SQIVND come from the germline V gene (reference sequence). V lost 5 bases, J lost 15 bases, and 10 bases stayed unmatched. The CDR3 is 12 amino acids. The CDR3 DNA reads as TGTGCCAGTAGTCATCGTGGGACAGCGGGGCATTTT. This translates into CASSHRGTAGHF.